Described below is a single T cell receptor (beta chain) sequence and its context. Its antigen remains unidentified. V was pared by 4 bases and J by 6 bases, with 12 bases between. The CDR3 has 13 residues. Per germline, CDR1 SGHTA and CDR2 FQGTGA. The data originate from a study of T cell responses to AZD1222 COVID-19 vaccine. The data were produced by immunoSEQ multiplex PCR, yet TCRdb's version contains in-frame clones alone and is incomplete. This sample has around 80,000 clones, with 83% found just once. Study outcomes and limitations: Donors in the cohort were predominantly white British and more often female, and clonal diversity was possibly underestimated.

Sample: peripheral blood, taken 28 days after the second AZD1222 dose. This receptor was obtained from an adult who received the AZD1222 COVID-19 vaccine. The chain couples TRBV7-3 to TRBJ1-2; possible D gene TRBD1, 5 bases. CDR3 residues: CASSSPGGNGYTF. CDR3 DNA sequence: TGTGCCAGCAGCTCCCCGGGGGGGAATGGCTACACCTTC. Based on the CDR3 plus reference TRBV7-3 and TRBJ1-2, the full variable domain is GAGVSQTPSNKVTEKGKYVELRCDPISGHTALYWYRQSLGQGPEFLIYFQGTGAADDSGLPNDRFFAVRPEGSVSTLKIQRTERGDSAVYLCASSSPGGNGYTFGSGTRLTVV.